The rows below give T cell receptor beta chains drawn from one sample of a study of PD-1 blockade in mismatch repair-deficient tumors. Clones were sequenced by immunoSEQ multiplex PCR, and TCRdb holds only the in-frame ones, with some missing. The sample lists under 150,000 clones, roughly 90% occurring once. Sequenced material: peripheral blood, taken approximately 73 weeks after starting pembrolizumab. The receptors shown here come from an adult with mismatch repair-deficient cancer. The CDR3 runs from the conserved cysteine through the conserved F or W. The D gene is left open where the match is weak. Clone size, where shown, is once, few, many, or a class for clones that have expanded.

J gene	clone size	D gene	V gene	CDR3 DNA	CDR3 protein
TRBJ2-7	.	.	TRBV10-3	TGTGCCATCAGTGAAACCGACGCCTACGAGCAGTACTTC	CAISETDAYEQYF
TRBJ2-2	.	.	TRBV27	TGTGCCAGCAGTTTCCAGGGGAACACCGGGGAGCTGTTTTTT	CASSFQGNTGELFF
TRBJ2-1	.	.	TRBV29-1	TGCAGCGTTGGAGTGAATGAGCAGTTCTTC	CSVGVNEQFF
TRBJ2-1	once	.	TRBV5-1	TGCGCCAGCGGAACTCCCCTAGCTGATGAGCAGTTCTTC	CASGTPLADEQFF
TRBJ2-7	.	TRBD2	TRBV9	TGTGCCAGCAGCGTGAGGCGGGCGGGAGGCGAGCAGTACTTC	CASSVRRAGGEQYF
TRBJ2-1	.	.	TRBV9	TGTGCCAGCAGCGCCCTAGCTATGATCCATGAGCAGTTCTTC	CASSALAMIHEQFF
TRBJ2-2	.	TRBD1	TRBV30	TGTGCCTGGAGTGTAACAGGGGGCACCGGGGAGCTGTTTTTT	CAWSVTGGTGELFF
TRBJ2-3	.	.	TRBV19	TGTGCCAGTAGTACGGGATGGCAGGATACGCAGTATTTT	CASSTGWQDTQYF
TRBJ2-7	.	.	TRBV5-6	TGTGCCAGCAGCCTCCCAAGTCAGGGTGGCTCCTACGAGCAGTACTTC	CASSLPSQGGSYEQYF
TRBJ2-1	.	.	TRBV27	TGTGCCAGCAACCCTGGAACTAGCCCCTACAATGAGCAGTTCTTC	CASNPGTSPYNEQFF
TRBJ2-7	.	.	TRBV10-3	TGTGCCATCAGTGGGAGGACGGGGGGAGGGGGCCACGAGCAGTACTTC	CAISGRTGGGGHEQYF
TRBJ2-2	.	TRBD1	TRBV7-6	TGTGCCAGCAGCTCCCAGCCCGGCAACCTAGGGCCGACAGGGGGCATCGGGGAGCTGTTTTTT	CASSSQPGNLGPTGGIGELFF
TRBJ2-1	.	TRBD2	TRBV27	TGTGCCAGCAGTTTATTAGGGCCTAGCGGGAGCTCCTACAATGAGCAGTTCTTC	CASSLLGPSGSSYNEQFF
TRBJ2-2	.	TRBD2	TRBV10-1	TGCGCCAGCAGGAGCGGGAAGAACACCGGGGAGCTGTTTTTT	CASRSGKNTGELFF
TRBJ2-7	.	TRBD2	TRBV5-4	TGTGCCGCGGGGGAAGGGAACTACGAGCAGTACTTC	CAAGEGNYEQYF
TRBJ2-7	.	.	TRBV29-1	TGCAGCGTTGAATCCGGGACGCCCTACGAGCAGTACTTC	CSVESGTPYEQYF
TRBJ2-5	.	.	TRBV15	TGTGCCACCAGCAGGCAGGGTCGGGAGACCCAGTACTTC	CATSRQGRETQYF
TRBJ2-7	few	.	TRBV11-2	TGTGCCAGCAGCTTAAGAGGTTACTACGAGCAGTACTTC	CASSLRGYYEQYF
TRBJ2-2	.	.	TRBV5-1	TGCGCCAGCAGGATAGCCCAGGGGTACACCGGGGAGCTGTTTTTT	CASRIAQGYTGELFF
TRBJ2-1	.	TRBD2	TRBV19	TGTGCCAGTAGTATCTACCTAGCGGGTGGCAATGAGCAGTTCTTC	CASSIYLAGGNEQFF
TRBJ2-5	.	.	TRBV30	TGTGCCTGGAGCACTGACTTTATTAAAGAGACCCAGTACTTC	CAWSTDFIKETQYF
TRBJ2-7	.	TRBD2	TRBV27	TGTGCCAGCGCTCGCGGACTAGTCCGCGAGCAGTACTTC	CASARGLVREQYF
TRBJ2-3	.	TRBD1	TRBV11-2	TGTGCCAGCAGCTTAGCCCCGCCGGCAGGGGGCGGGACAGATACGCAGTATTTT	CASSLAPPAGGGTDTQYF
TRBJ2-3	once	.	TRBV29-1	TGCAGCGTTGCTCTAGCGACAGATACGCAGTATTTT	CSVALATDTQYF
TRBJ2-7	.	TRBD1	TRBV19	TGTGCCAGTAGTCCCAGGACAGGGGGCTCCTACGAGCAGTACTTC	CASSPRTGGSYEQYF
TRBJ1-1	.	TRBD1	TRBV6-5	TGTGCCAGCAGAACAGGGGGCACTGAAGCTTTCTTT	CASRTGGTEAFF
TRBJ1-3	.	.	TRBV29-1	TGCAGCGTTGCGCCCGAGGGAAACACCATATATTTT	CSVAPEGNTIYF
TRBJ2-5	.	.	TRBV18	TGTGCCAGCTCACCGAAAGATGGACGACCCCAAGAGACCCAGTACTTC	CASSPKDGRPQETQYF
TRBJ2-7	.	TRBD1	TRBV4-3	TGCGCCAGCAGCCCGGGACAGGGTAGCTCCTACGAGCAGTACTTC	CASSPGQGSSYEQYF
TRBJ2-2	.	.	TRBV6-6	TGTGCCAGCAGTTACCGTTCCTCCCCCAGCGGGGAGCTGTTTTTT	CASSYRSSPSGELFF
TRBJ2-5	.	TRBD1	TRBV4-1	TGCGCCAGCAGCCACTCCTGGGACAGGGTCCAAGAGACCCAGTACTTC	CASSHSWDRVQETQYF
TRBJ2-3	.	.	TRBV30	TGTGCCTGGAGTGTACCCCCGGGAGTCCTCTTTAGCACAGATACGCAGTATTTT	CAWSVPPGVLFSTDTQYF
TRBJ2-5	once	TRBD2	TRBV5-5	TGTGCCAGCAGCCCCAGACTAGCGGGAGGAGAGACCCAGTACTTC	CASSPRLAGGETQYF
TRBJ2-7	.	.	TRBV7-9	TGTGCCAGCAGCCCCCGAGGGAGGACCTACGAGCAGTACTTC	CASSPRGRTYEQYF
TRBJ2-7	.	.	TRBV19	TGTGCCAGTAGTATTCGGAGAGGGGTTTCCTACGAGCAGTACTTC	CASSIRRGVSYEQYF
TRBJ1-2	.	.	TRBV28	TGTGCCAGCAGTTTAAGGAGGGGTGGGGCCAGCTTC	CASSLRRGGASF